This record looks at one T cell receptor beta chain sequence and its context. Trimming took 3 bases from V and 6 from J; bases not matched to a gene: 13. Germline V gene lookup returns CDR1 MDHEN and CDR2 SYDVKM. There are 16 residues in the CDR3. The entry originates in a study of cytomegalovirus exposure and HLA in healthy donors. A multiplex PCR was run with 60 Vbeta primers and 13 Jbeta primers. Only in-frame clones appear in the TCRdb table, and some are missing; sequencing was by immunoSEQ multiplex PCR. Found here are 150,000 to 200,000 clones, roughly 77% of them singletons; the top ten hold roughly 2%.

The clonotype originates from a young woman in good health and CMV-seronegative. The chain combines TRBV28 with TRBJ2-7; 8 bases fit TRBD1. Sequenced input: PBMCs. CDR3 nucleotides: TGTGCCAGCAGTTTCGCCAGGGGGCGCAATGTGGGCGAGCAGTACTTC. It is translated as CASSFARGRNVGEQYF.